Sequencing of this T cell receptor (beta chain) was carried out in a study of PD-1 blockade in classical Hodgkin lymphoma. Overall study results and limits: The origin of the repertoire differences remains undefined, with disease activity or prior therapy as possible causes. Some patients began nivolumab under 1 year after ASCT. These patients were excluded from later analyses. Reported baseline diversity: healthy donors highest, relapsed/refractory patients lowest. Patients who responded completely had about the same baseline diversity as newly diagnosed patients.

A note on this clone: Its antigen is as yet unknown.

Every one of the patients relapsed after autologous stem cell transplantation (brentuximab vedotin exposure was variable). The CDR3 spans 15 residues. The germline V gene encodes CDR1 SGHRS and CDR2 YFSETQ. V lost 0 bases, J lost 4 bases, and 4 bases stayed unmatched. Some clones are missing from TCRdb's copy, which holds only in-frame ones; the method was immunoSEQ multiplex PCR. The sample yields about 34,000 clones, around 76% seen once. The gene calls are TRBV5-1 and TRBJ2-7; 10 bases map to TRBD2. The material was peripheral blood mononuclear cells (PBMCs), obtained before the second cycle of nivolumab. The source of this sequence is a human donor with classical Hodgkin lymphoma. The CDR3 DNA reads TGCGCCAGCAGCTTGGCCCTAGCGGGGGCGTACGAGCAGTACTTC. Translating gives CASSLALAGAYEQYF.